Each of the 20 T cell receptor beta chains below was sequenced from the same sample in a study of blood T cell repertoires in COVID-19. Sequencing used immunoSEQ multiplex PCR; TCRdb keeps in-frame clones, though not all of them. Of about 60,000 clones listed, around 91% are singletons. The sample was peripheral blood. These receptor sequences come from a woman aged 60 to 75 with active COVID-19.

The rearrangement links TRBV11-2 to TRBJ2-4; D ambiguous. The CDR3 totals 14 residues. Germline CDR1 and CDR2: SGHAT and FQNNGV. Trimming left V 4 bases short and J 5 bases short, with 12 bases between. The CDR3 sequence: CASSSPTLQNIQYF. DNA for the CDR3: TGTGCCAGCAGCTCCCCTACCCTGCAAAACATTCAGTACTTC.

The genes are TRBV6-2 or TRBV6-3 and TRBJ1-1; D ambiguous. V shed 4 bases and J shed 0 bases, with 6 bases lying between them. Germline V lookup: CDR1 MNHEY, CDR2 SVGEGT. The CDR3 is made up of 13 amino acids. CDR3: CASSFAMNTEAFF. The CDR3, as DNA: TGTGCCAGCAGTTTCGCTATGAACACTGAAGCTTTCTTT.

The chain employs TRBV11-2 and TRBJ1-2; D perhaps matches TRBD1 (5 bases). The V end lost 5 bases, the J end lost 0 bases, and 13 bases lay between the germline ends. Germline CDR1 is SGHAT and CDR2 is FQNNGV. The CDR3 is 15 residues long. The CDR3 protein is CASSEGTGANYGYTF. The CDR3 DNA follows: TGTGCCAGCAGCGAGGGGACGGGAGCTAACTATGGCTACACCTTC.

This clone was observed once. The rearrangement joins TRBV6-1 to TRBJ1-2; the D is unclear. The V gene's germline CDR1 is MNHNS and CDR2 SASEGT. The CDR3 has 12 amino acids. V was shortened by 2 bases and J by 4 bases, with 5 bases between the two germline ends. The CDR3 bases are TGTGCCAGCAGTGAAACATCCTATGGCTACACCTTC. It codes for CASSETSYGYTF.

The chain links TRBV5-1 to TRBJ2-7; 8 bases are a match to TRBD2. The CDR3 has 15 amino acids. The J segment lost 2 bases and the V segment lost 2 bases, leaving 6 bases of the junction unmatched. From germline, CDR1 is SGHRS and CDR2 YFSETQ. In nucleotides, the CDR3 is TGCGCCAGCAGCTTTGGTCCGGGGGGGCCCTACGAGCAGTACTTC. Its translation: CASSFGPGGPYEQYF.

The chain uses TRBV27 and TRBJ2-5, with D maybe TRBD1 (5 bases). V lost 1 base and J lost 1, with 10 bases in between. This CDR3 comprises 15 residues. The V gene's germline CDR1 is MNHEY and CDR2 SMNVEV (reference sequence). The CDR3 DNA follows: TGTGCCAGCAGTTTATTTCGGACAAGCCAAGAGACCCAGTACTTC. Its protein is CASSLFRTSQETQYF.

This clone was detected only once. J is TRBJ2-7 and V is TRBV15; perhaps TRBD2 as D (5 bases). The V gene's germline CDR1 is LNHNV and CDR2 YYDKDF (reference sequence). The CDR3 is 15 amino acids. V was clipped by 0 bases and J by 3 bases, with 12 bases between them. The CDR3 bases are TGTGCCACCAGCAGAGACACGGGAAAGAGCTACGAGCAGTACTTC. Its translation is CATSRDTGKSYEQYF.

The rearrangement links TRBV2 to TRBJ2-5, with 8 bases aligning to TRBD1. This CDR3 region has 14 residues. Germline CDR1 reads SNHLY; CDR2 reads FYNNEI. V dropped 2 bases and J dropped 9; count of bases not matched to a gene: 8. CDR3 sequence (DNA): TGTGCCAGCAGTGAACCGGGACAGGTGGAGTCCCAGTACTTC. Its translation: CASSEPGQVESQYF.

CDR3 in DNA: TGTGCCAGCAGTCAGGGGTATTCACCCCTCCACTTT. Encoded protein: CASSQGYSPLHF. J is TRBJ1-6 and V is TRBV12-3 or TRBV12-4; D possibly corresponds to TRBD1 (6 bases). The CDR3 has 12 residues. The V end lost 5 bases, the J end lost 8 bases, and 7 bases lay between the germline ends.

J is TRBJ1-3 and V is TRBV15, with TRBD1 matching 7 bases. V dropped 5 bases and J dropped 2; count of bases not matched to a gene: 6. Germline CDR1 and CDR2: LNHNV and YYDKDF (reference sequence). The CDR3 contains 15 residues. The CDR3 DNA is TGTGCCACCAGCCGCGGACAGGCAACTGGAAACACCATATATTTT. Translating gives CATSRGQATGNTIYF.

The genes are TRBV7-9 and TRBJ2-1; TRBD2 agrees at 9 bases. There are 15 residues in the CDR3. With V trimmed by 8 bases and J by 6 bases, 11 bases remained unmatched. CDR1 SEHNR and CDR2 FQNEAQ come from the germline V gene (reference sequence). The CDR3 DNA is TGTGCCAGCGGGCTAGCGGGGCCCCCGGGCAATGAGCAGTTCTTC. This sequence encodes CASGLAGPPGNEQFF.

This chain connects TRBV7-9 to TRBJ1-1; D remains ambiguous. The CDR3 spans 13 residues. The germline V gene has CDR1 SEHNR and CDR2 FQNEAQ (reference sequence). Between the trimmed V and J ends, which lost 2 bases and 1 base, there was a span of 5 bases. In DNA, the CDR3 is TGTGCCAGCAGCTTACAGGAGAACACTGAAGCTTTCTTT. The encoded protein is CASSLQENTEAFF. Full variable domain (rest looked up from reference TRBV7-9 and TRBJ1-1): DTGVSQNPRHKITKRGQNVTFRCDPISEHNRLYWYRQTLGQGPEFLTYFQNEAQLEKSRLLSDRFSAERPKGSFSTLEIQRTEQGDSAMYLCASSLQENTEAFFGQGTRLTVV.

This chain links TRBV5-4 with TRBJ2-1; D is possibly TRBD1 (6 bases). V gave up 1 base and J gave up 6 bases, with 14 bases separating them. Per germline, CDR1 SGHNT and CDR2 YYREEE (reference sequence). This CDR3 contains 15 residues. CDR3 nucleotide sequence: TGTGCCAGCAGCTTGCCAGGTCAGGGGTCCAATGAGCAGTTCTTC. Translated, it gives CASSLPGQGSNEQFF.

The CDR3 DNA sequence: TGTGCCAGCAGACAGGGGGCGGAGGGCTACACCTTC. Protein: CASRQGAEGYTF. The rearrangement links TRBV6-5 to TRBJ1-2, with 9 bases fitting TRBD1. The CDR3 has 12 amino acids. The V gene end was trimmed by 6 bases and the J gene end by 8 bases; junction bases not matched to a gene: 4. The V gene's germline CDR1 is MNHEY and CDR2 SVGAGI.

V and J are TRBV13 and TRBJ1-6; D is possibly TRBD1 (5 bases). This CDR3 contains 15 residues. In germline, CDR1 is PRHDT, CDR2 FYEKMQ (reference sequence). Trimming stripped 4 bases from V and 7 bases from J, with 14 bases between. CDR3 DNA sequence: TGTGCCAGCAGCTGGGGCTCAGGACGCAATTCACCCCTCCACTTT. Protein sequence: CASSWGSGRNSPLHF.

This sequence joins TRBV30 and TRBJ1-5; possible D gene TRBD1, 5 bases. Germline CDR1 GTSNPN, CDR2 SVGIG (reference sequence). This CDR3 has 13 residues. Trimming removed 0 bases from V and 4 bases from J, with 7 bases in between. The CDR3 is CAWSVQGNQPQHF. The CDR3 DNA follows: TGTGCCTGGAGTGTTCAGGGAAATCAGCCCCAGCATTTT.

The chain links TRBV9 to TRBJ2-1, with TRBD2 matching 11 bases. The CDR3 extends over 15 amino acids. The germline V gene encodes CDR1 SGDLS and CDR2 YYNGEE. V lost 3 bases and J lost 5; bases outside the gene matches: 4. DNA for the CDR3: TGTGCCAGCAGCGGTAGCGGGGGGGTACACAATGAGCAGTTCTTC. This translates into CASSGSGGVHNEQFF.

The J gene is TRBJ2-2, the V gene TRBV5-4; 11 bases fit TRBD2. CDR3 size: 17 residues. CDR1 SGHNT and CDR2 YYREEE come from the germline V gene (reference sequence). Trimming took 6 bases from V and 8 from J; bases not matched to a gene: 15. The CDR3 loop reads CASTVGLAGGSGGELFF. For the CDR3, the DNA is TGTGCCAGCACCGTGGGGCTAGCGGGGGGCTCCGGTGGGGAGCTGTTTTTT.

The rearrangement joins TRBV7-6 to TRBJ2-5; no reliable D call. V was cut by 0 bases and J by 3 bases, with 11 bases left in between. CDR3 length equals 15 residues. CDR1 and CDR2 from the germline V gene are SGHVS and FNYEAQ. DNA of the CDR3: TGTGCCAGCAGCTTAGCGGTCACAGCTAAAGAGACCCAGTACTTC. This encodes CASSLAVTAKETQYF.

The chain combines TRBV19 with TRBJ2-6, with a possible D match to TRBD1 (5 bases). The CDR3 sequence is 15 residues long. Trimming took 3 bases from V and 1 from J, leaving 7 bases between them. Germline V lookup: CDR1 LNHDA, CDR2 SQIVND (reference sequence). The CDR3 region is CASSIRDSGANVLTF. The CDR3, as DNA: TGTGCCAGTAGTATCAGGGATTCTGGGGCCAACGTCCTGACTTTC.